This entry lists 18 T cell receptor beta chains sequenced from one sample in a study of blood T cell repertoires in COVID-19 (dated by TCRdb to 2020 to 2022). Libraries were built with the immunoSEQ multiplex PCR assay. TCRdb mirrors the immuneACCESS table, restricted to in-frame sequences. Some clones are absent from its copies; in checked studies, under half trace to an unresolved V gene, and the reason for the others is unknown. A total of about 300,000 clones appear in this sample, roughly nine tenths of them only once. The ten largest clones represent 1.5% to 2% of the sample. The sample consisted of peripheral blood. The receptors come from a woman in her twenties or thirties with COVID-19, enrolled during active disease.

The V call is TRBV13, the J call TRBJ2-5, with D maybe TRBD2 (6 bases). The CDR3 is 14 residues long. V lost 5 bases and J 2 bases, leaving 12 bases between the germline ends. CDR1 is PRHDT, CDR2 FYEKMQ, per germline (reference sequence). The CDR3 reads CASSPGTFQETQYF. The CDR3 DNA is TGTGCCAGCAGCCCAGGGACTTTTCAAGAGACCCAGTACTTC.

The CDR3 region has the DNA TGCGCCAGCAGCCAAGAGTCAGGGTTGGCGGATACGCAGTATTTT. It is translated as CASSQESGLADTQYF. The chain joins TRBV4-3 to TRBJ2-3, with TRBD1 as a possible D gene (5 bases). Germline CDR1 is LGHNA and CDR2 is YSLEER. Trimming left V 0 bases short and J 6 bases short, with 13 bases between. This CDR3 spans 15 amino acids.

V is TRBV3-1 (or the pseudogene TRBV3-2) and J is TRBJ1-6; D uncertain. The CDR3 runs to 12 residues. Looked up from germline, CDR1 is LGHDT and CDR2 is YNNKEL (reference sequence). The V gene lost 2 bases and the J gene lost 14 bases, with 10 bases spanning the gap. The DNA of the CDR3 is TGTGCCAGCAGCCAACGAGGAGGTTCCCTCCACTTT. This gives the protein CASSQRGGSLHF.

The chain recombines TRBV7-4 with TRBJ1-5; D call uncertain. This CDR3 is 14 amino acids long. Trimming pared 2 bases from V and 0 bases from J, leaving 5 bases between. Germline V gene sequence: CDR1 SGHVT, CDR2 SQSDAQ. CDR3 bases: TGTGCCAGCAGCTTAATCCGTAGCAATCAGCCCCAGCATTTT. Its translation: CASSLIRSNQPQHF.

The chain carries TRBV12-3 or TRBV12-4 and TRBJ2-1, with 7 nucleotides matching TRBD1. The CDR3 loop spans 13 amino acids. V lost 5 bases to trimming and J lost 4 bases; unmatched junction nucleotides: 2. CDR3 loop: CASSGTAYNEQFF. For the CDR3, the DNA is TGTGCCAGCAGTGGGACAGCTTACAATGAGCAGTTCTTC.

The chain recombines TRBV6-5 with TRBJ2-5; a possible D gene is TRBD1 (5 bases). Trimming shortened V by 8 bases and J by 4 bases, and 17 bases separated the two germline ends. The CDR3 sequence is 14 residues long. CDR1 is MNHEY, CDR2 SVGAGI, per germline. The CDR3 DNA is TGTGCCAGCCGGTGGACACCCAGAGCAGAGACCCAGTACTTC. Amino acids: CASRWTPRAETQYF.

This rearrangement joins TRBV3-1 (or the pseudogene TRBV3-2) to TRBJ2-2; D gene unclear. The CDR3 sequence is 13 residues long. V was clipped by 2 bases and J by 3 bases, with 4 bases between them. CDR1 and CDR2 (germline): LGHDT, YNNKEL (reference sequence). In nucleotides, the CDR3 is TGTGCCAGCAGCCAACCTTACACCGGGGAGCTGTTTTTT. Translation gives CASSQPYTGELFF.

V gene TRBV11-3 combines with J gene TRBJ2-7, with TRBD1 identical over 10 bases. Germline V lookup: CDR1 SGHNT, CDR2 YENEEA. The CDR3 contains 15 residues. The V segment lost 7 bases and the J segment 0 bases; nucleotides outside the gene matches: 6. The CDR3 DNA sequence: TGTGCCAGCACACCGCGGGACAGGGGCTCCTACGAGCAGTACTTC. The encoded protein is CASTPRDRGSYEQYF.

V and J are TRBV29-1 and TRBJ2-2, with D hard to call. Trimming shortened V by 7 bases and J by 5 bases, and 11 bases separated the two germline ends. This CDR3 has 12 residues. Germline lookup yields CDR1 SQVTM and CDR2 ANQGSEA. Here the CDR3 reads CSAPAGTGELFF. For the CDR3, the DNA is TGCAGCGCTCCCGCCGGGACCGGGGAGCTGTTTTTT.

The chain uses TRBV2 and TRBJ2-6; TRBD2 might be the D (6 bases). Germline assignment: CDR1 SNHLY and CDR2 FYNNEI. The CDR3 covers 15 residues. The V end was cut by 6 bases, the J end by 2 bases, with 11 bases between. The CDR3 region has the DNA TGTGCCAGCAGGCGGGGTTGGGCTGGGGCCAACGTCCTGACTTTC. Its protein is CASRRGWAGANVLTF.

The V call is TRBV18, the J call TRBJ2-5; TRBD1 aligns across 7 bases. This CDR3 is 14 amino acids long. V trimming: 6 bases; J trimming: 4 bases; junction bases outside the gene matches: 8. CDR1 is KGHSH, CDR2 LQKENI, per germline. This CDR3 reads CASSQTRGRETQYF. In DNA form, the CDR3 reads TGTGCCAGCTCCCAAACCAGGGGGAGAGAGACCCAGTACTTC.

In its sample, this clone was seen once. The rearrangement uses TRBV29-1 and TRBJ2-1; unclear D gene. This CDR3 is 12 amino acids long. Looked up from germline, CDR1 is SQVTM and CDR2 is ANQGSEA. V lost 3 bases and J 8 bases, leaving 11 bases between the germline ends. The CDR3 nucleotides are TGCAGCGTTGATTCTACGTCCCATGAGCAGTTCTTC. The encoded protein is CSVDSTSHEQFF.

The chain carries TRBV19 and TRBJ1-2; D is ambiguous. Deletions cut 6 bases from V and 5 bases from J, with 7 bases between. The germline gives CDR1 LNHDA, CDR2 SQIVND (reference sequence). This CDR3 is built from 11 residues. CDR3 amino acids: CASRSGYGYTF. CDR3 sequence (DNA): TGTGCCAGTAGGTCCGGGTATGGCTACACCTTC.

This chain uses TRBV3-1 (or the pseudogene TRBV3-2) with TRBJ2-1; 10 bases are shared with TRBD2. Trimming cost V 0 bases and J 0 bases; bases outside gene matches: 11. CDR1 is LGHDT, CDR2 YNNKEL, per germline (reference sequence). The CDR3 is 20 residues long. This CDR3 is CASSQDFTSGERSSYNEQFF. The CDR3 region has the DNA TGTGCCAGCAGCCAAGATTTCACTAGCGGGGAGAGGAGCTCCTACAATGAGCAGTTCTTC.

Details on this clone: This sample includes further DNA sequences coding for the same CDR3. The genes are TRBV24-1 and TRBJ2-1, with D possibly matching TRBD2 (6 bases). This CDR3 is built from 14 residues. CDR1 and CDR2 from the germline V gene are KGHDR and SFDVKD. Deletions cut 5 bases from V and 0 bases from J, with 7 bases between. In DNA, the CDR3 is TGTGCCACCAGTGCCGGGGGCTCCTACAATGAGCAGTTCTTC. The encoded protein is CATSAGGSYNEQFF.

This clone appeared once. V usage is TRBV6-5 and J usage is TRBJ2-7, with D perhaps TRBD1 (5 bases). This CDR3 comprises 11 residues. From germline, CDR1 is MNHEY and CDR2 SVGAGI. Trimming stripped 8 bases from V and 2 bases from J, with 7 bases between. CDR3 loop: CASPGTYEQYF. The CDR3 DNA is TGTGCCAGCCCAGGGACCTACGAGCAGTACTTC.

The count of this clone is one. The V gene is TRBV27, the J gene TRBJ2-7, with D unresolved. The V gene's germline CDR1 is MNHEY and CDR2 SMNVEV (reference sequence). V gave up 3 bases and J gave up 6 bases, with 12 bases separating them. The CDR3 has 13 amino acids. The chain's CDR3 is CASSLLVAGEQYF. CDR3 nucleotides: TGTGCCAGCAGTTTGTTGGTAGCTGGCGAGCAGTACTTC.

The chain uses TRBV19 and TRBJ1-1; TRBD1 aligns across 9 bases. The V gene end was trimmed by 8 bases and the J gene end by 0 bases; junction bases not matched to a gene: 10. Germline V gives CDR1 LNHDA, CDR2 SQIVND (reference sequence). The CDR3 runs 16 residues. The CDR3 nucleotides are TGTGCCAGTGCCTCGGACAGGGGCGTTATGAACACTGAAGCTTTCTTT. Translation gives CASASDRGVMNTEAFF.